This T cell receptor beta chain was captured by sequencing in a study of Ad26.COV2.S vaccination and SARS-CoV-2 variants. Study information: The donor was enrolled in the Ad26.COV2.S arm of the COV1001 trial. Donor got 5x10^10 or 1x10^11 viral particles of Ad26.COV2.S.

CDR3 size: 15 residues. Germline assignment: CDR1 MNHEY and CDR2 SVGAGI. V gave up 0 bases and J gave up 6 bases; unmatched junction bases: 5. TCRdb keeps only in-frame clones here, not all; method: immunoSEQ multiplex PCR. The data hold 440,000 or so clones, with roughly 90% observed a single time. The treatment here: 15 to 20 received Ad26.COV2.S at low or high dose, single or two shots; 5 received placebo; per-sample allocation not given. Sampling was done on day 63 after the first vaccine or placebo injection. Adults aged 18-55 years in Boston included the donor. An Ad26 vector was used to express Wuhan-strain SARS-CoV-2 spike as the vaccine.

Sequenced material: peripheral blood, taken in a trial of Ad26.COV2.S vaccine versus placebo. The receptor was derived from a person aged 18-60 years who received the Ad26.COV2.S COVID-19 vaccine or a placebo. V is TRBV6-5 and J is TRBJ1-2; 9 nucleotides align to TRBD1. The CDR3: CASSYSSGTGHGYTF. The CDR3 DNA sequence: TGTGCCAGCAGTTACTCGAGTGGGACAGGGCATGGCTACACCTTC.